A selection of T cell receptor beta chains follows, all from one sample in a study of T cell clonotyping in hematopoietic cell transplantation. The data were produced by immunoSEQ multiplex PCR, yet TCRdb's version contains in-frame clones alone and is incomplete. The sample has roughly 10,000 clones, nearly 80% seen once. The starting material was peripheral blood mononuclear cells, obtained 180 days after allogeneic stem cell transplant. Receptors originate from a female patient aged 50-59 years who had an allogeneic stem cell transplant from a related donor, so the T cells may come from the graft donor. Some clones in this sample may be carry-over from other donors' samples. Each CDR3 is given with its conserved first and last residue. The D gene is left open where the match is weak. The listing skips clone size in some rows; elsewhere it reads once, few, many or a size class.

TRBJ1-1 . . TRBV7-9 TGTGCCAGCAGCTTAGAGGTCACTGAAGCTTTCTTT CASSLEVTEAFF
TRBJ2-3 . TRBD2 TRBV9 TGTGCCAGCAGCGTAGTGGGGGGGACAGATACGCAGTATTTT CASSVVGGTDTQYF
TRBJ1-6 . . TRBV28 TGTGCCAGCAGTTTACCACATAATTCACCCCTCCACTTT CASSLPHNSPLHF
TRBJ2-2 few . TRBV29-1 TGCAGCGTCACAGGGTTTAGGGCCGGGGAGCTGTTTTTT CSVTGFRAGELFF
TRBJ2-2 . . TRBV11-3 TGTGCCAGCAGCTTAGATCAAATAACCGGGGAGCTGTTTTTT CASSLDQITGELFF
TRBJ1-5 few . TRBV5-4 TGTGCCAGCAGCATCGGGGGGGTCAGTCATCAGCCCCAGCATTTT CASSIGGVSHQPQHF
TRBJ2-7 . . TRBV5-4 TGTGCCAGCAGCTTGGGCCCCACCTACGAGCAGTACTTC CASSLGPTYEQYF
TRBJ1-5 . . TRBV4-1 TGCGCCAGCAGCAGGCCAGATAGCAATCAGCCCCAGCATTTT CASSRPDSNQPQHF
TRBJ2-3 . TRBD1 TRBV28 TGTGCCAGCAGTTCGACAGGGGGCGCCGGGCGGTACACAGATACGCAGTATTTT CASSSTGGAGRYTDTQYF
TRBJ1-2 . . TRBV25-1 TGTGCCAGCATGTCTCAGGGGACCGCTAACTATGGCTACACCTTC CASMSQGTANYGYTF
TRBJ2-7 . . TRBV5-1 TGCGCCAGCAGGGTAATCTTCGGCTCCTACGAGCAGTACTTC CASRVIFGSYEQYF
TRBJ2-5 . TRBD2 TRBV6-6 TGTGCCAGCATCGGACTAGCGGGGGGAGAGACCCAGTACTTC CASIGLAGGETQYF
TRBJ2-7 . . TRBV28 TGTGCCAGCAGTTTAGGGCGGATCCAGGAATCCTACGAGCAGTACTTC CASSLGRIQESYEQYF
TRBJ2-7 . . TRBV6-5 TGTGCCAGCAGTTACTCGACGACCGGGTATGAGCAGTACTTC CASSYSTTGYEQYF
TRBJ1-1 . TRBD1 TRBV9 TGTGCCAGCAGCCCACAGACAGGGGCGAACACTGAAGCTTTCTTT CASSPQTGANTEAFF
TRBJ2-7 . . TRBV14 TGTGCCAGCAGCCGATTGACTTCAACTATCTACGAGCAGTACTTC CASSRLTSTIYEQYF
TRBJ2-7 medium-sized . TRBV9 TGTGCCAGCAGCGGGGGCGCGGGGTTGGGGTACGAGCAGTACTTC CASSGGAGLGYEQYF
TRBJ2-7 . . TRBV18 TGTGCCAGCTCACCTCGTTGGAGCTCCTACGAGCAGTACTTC CASSPRWSSYEQYF
TRBJ1-5 . TRBD1 TRBV28 TGTGCCAGCAGCGCGGACAGGGGTAGCAATCAGCCCCAGCATTTT CASSADRGSNQPQHF
TRBJ2-7 . . TRBV29-1 TGCAGCGTCTGGACAGGCGGGACCTACGAGCAGTACTTC CSVWTGGTYEQYF
TRBJ2-3 . . TRBV16 TGTGCCAGCAGCCAATTGATAAGCGCCCTCACAGATACGCAGTATTTT CASSQLISALTDTQYF
TRBJ2-7 . . TRBV6-1 TGTGCCAGCAGTCAAAGGTCGGGAAAATCCTACGAGCAGTACTTC CASSQRSGKSYEQYF
TRBJ1-5 . . TRBV27 TGTGCCAGTATCCCCGGGGCAAATGGGAATCAGCCCCAGCATTTT CASIPGANGNQPQHF
TRBJ2-2 . TRBD2 TRBV28 TGTGCCAGCAGTCCGACTAGCGGGGGGGCCCCCGGGGAGCTGTTTTTT CASSPTSGGAPGELFF
TRBJ1-2 . TRBD1 TRBV30 TGTGCCTGGAGTGTAGGGGGCGGCTACACCTTC CAWSVGGGYTF
TRBJ2-7 . . TRBV7-2 TGTGCCAGCAGCTTAGTTAACGAGCAGTACTTC CASSLVNEQYF
TRBJ2-3 once . TRBV29-1 TGCAGCGTGGAGGGGGAGGGGGAGCCTAGCACAGATACGCAGTATTTT CSVEGEGEPSTDTQYF
TRBJ1-2 . . TRBV12-5 TGTGCTAGTGGTTTGGCCCGGGACGGCGCTAACTATGGCTACACCTTC CASGLARDGANYGYTF
TRBJ1-4 . . TRBV5-1 TGCGCCAGCAGTCCTGGCGGGCAGGGGAGGAATGAAAAACTGTTTTTT CASSPGGQGRNEKLFF
TRBJ1-2 . TRBD1 TRBV25-1 TGTGCCAGCAGTATACAGGGGGAAGCTAACTATGGCTACACCTTC CASSIQGEANYGYTF
TRBJ1-3 . . TRBV7-2 TGTGCCAGCAGCTTTCAGGGTAACTCTGGAAACACCATATATTTT CASSFQGNSGNTIYF
TRBJ1-1 . TRBD1 TRBV25-1 TGTGCCAGCAGTGAAACCGGACAGGCGGTGAAAGCTTTCTTT CASSETGQAVKAFF
TRBJ1-1 few TRBD1 TRBV2 TGTGCCAGCAGTGGGGGACAGGGTCAAGACACTGAAGCTTTCTTT CASSGGQGQDTEAFF
TRBJ1-1 . TRBD1 TRBV19 TGTGCCAGTAGATCGACAGGGGCGGATGAAGCTTTCTTT CASRSTGADEAFF
TRBJ1-2 few TRBD1 TRBV5-1 TGCGCCAGCAGCTTACGGGACAGGGGTGGTGGCTACACCTTC CASSLRDRGGGYTF
TRBJ1-1 . . TRBV7-8 TGTGCCAGCAGCTTATCGACTTGGGACACTGAAGCTTTCTTT CASSLSTWDTEAFF
TRBJ1-2 few . TRBV6-5 TGTGCCAGCAGACTGACAGAGGACTATGGCTACACCTTC CASRLTEDYGYTF
TRBJ1-2 once . TRBV6-5 TGTGCCAGCAGCCGACTCGAAAATCCAAACTATGGCTACACCTTC CASSRLENPNYGYTF
TRBJ2-7 . . TRBV7-4 TGTGCCAGCAGCCGTGTGCGGGAGCAGGGGGGCGTCTACGAGCAGTACTTC CASSRVREQGGVYEQYF
TRBJ1-5 . . TRBV4-2 TGTGCCAGCAGCCTAATAGACAGCAATCAGCCCCAGCATTTT CASSLIDSNQPQHF
TRBJ1-1 . TRBD1 TRBV5-6 TGTGCCAGCAGCCTGCCCGGGACAGTAATTCTGAACACTGAAGCTTTCTTT CASSLPGTVILNTEAFF
TRBJ2-3 . . TRBV5-1 TGCGCCAGCAGCTTGCAGGGTTCCACAGATACGCAGTATTTT CASSLQGSTDTQYF
TRBJ2-1 . . TRBV7-3 TGTGCCAGCAGCTTAGGGGCCTGGGACTCCTACAATGAGCAGTTCTTC CASSLGAWDSYNEQFF
TRBJ1-1 . . TRBV5-1 TGCGCCAGCAGCTTTGGGGGAGTAAACATTGAAGCTTTCTTT CASSFGGVNIEAFF
TRBJ1-3 . . TRBV6-1 TGTGCCAGCAGTGAAAGGGGGGCAGGGGCTGGAAACACCATATATTTT CASSERGAGAGNTIYF
TRBJ1-4 . . TRBV11-2 TGTGCCAGCAGCCCCTCCTTTGGCAGGGGAACTAATGAAAAACTGTTTTTT CASSPSFGRGTNEKLFF
TRBJ1-1 . . TRBV6-5 TGTGCCAGCAGTTACTGGGGGGCTGGCACTGAAGCTTTCTTT CASSYWGAGTEAFF
TRBJ2-2 . . TRBV6-1 TGTGCCAGCAGTAGGCCCGGGGAGCTGTTTTTT CASSRPGELFF
TRBJ2-7 . TRBD1 TRBV6-5 TGTGCCAGCAGTTACTTAAGGGGGCGCGAGCAGTACTTC CASSYLRGREQYF
TRBJ1-2 . . TRBV2 TGTGCCAGCATAAGGGGCAGCAACCTATTATATGGCTACACCTTC CASIRGSNLLYGYTF
TRBJ2-2 . TRBD2 TRBV6-1 TGTGCCAGCAGTGGCCGACTAGCGGGGATGTCCGGGGAGCTGTTTTTT CASSGRLAGMSGELFF